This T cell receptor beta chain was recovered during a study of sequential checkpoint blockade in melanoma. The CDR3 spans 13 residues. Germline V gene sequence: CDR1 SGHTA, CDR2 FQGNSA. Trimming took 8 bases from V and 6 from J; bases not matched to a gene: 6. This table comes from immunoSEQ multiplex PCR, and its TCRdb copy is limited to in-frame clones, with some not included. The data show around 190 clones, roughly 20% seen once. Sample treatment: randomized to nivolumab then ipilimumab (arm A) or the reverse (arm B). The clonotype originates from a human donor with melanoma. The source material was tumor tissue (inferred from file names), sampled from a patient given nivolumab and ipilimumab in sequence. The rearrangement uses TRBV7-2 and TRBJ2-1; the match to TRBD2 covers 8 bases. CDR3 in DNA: TGTGCCAGCGGTTCGGGGGGGCCCAATGAGCAGTTCTTC. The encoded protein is CASGSGGPNEQFF.